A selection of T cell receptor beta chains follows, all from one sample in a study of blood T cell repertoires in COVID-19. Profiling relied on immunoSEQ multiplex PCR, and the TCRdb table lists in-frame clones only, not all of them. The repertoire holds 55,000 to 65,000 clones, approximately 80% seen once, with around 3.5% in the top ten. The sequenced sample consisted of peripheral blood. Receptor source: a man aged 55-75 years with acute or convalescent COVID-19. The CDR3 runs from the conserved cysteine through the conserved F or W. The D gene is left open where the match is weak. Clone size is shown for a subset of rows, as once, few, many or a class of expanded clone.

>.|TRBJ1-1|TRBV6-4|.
TGTGCCAGCAGGAGGCAAGAGAACACTGAAGCTTTCTTT
CASRRQENTEAFF
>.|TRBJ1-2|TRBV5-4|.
TGTGCCAGCAGCTCAGCCAGGGGAACTAACTATGGCTACACCTTC
CASSSARGTNYGYTF
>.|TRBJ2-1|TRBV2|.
TGTGCCAGCAGTTACTACAATGAGCAGTTCTTC
CASSYYNEQFF
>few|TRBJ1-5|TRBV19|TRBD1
TGTGCCAGTAGTACGACAGGGTTCAATCAGCCCCAGCATTTT
CASSTTGFNQPQHF
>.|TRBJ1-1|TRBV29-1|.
TGCAGCGTTGGCGGGGGCTACAACGTGAACACTGAAGCTTTCTTT
CSVGGGYNVNTEAFF
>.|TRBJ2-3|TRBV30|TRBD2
TGTGCCTGGAGTGCCGGACTAGCGGGGAACTCAGATACGCAGTATTTT
CAWSAGLAGNSDTQYF
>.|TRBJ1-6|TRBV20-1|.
TGCAGTGCTAGTGGCAGGGAAGGAACACCCCTCCACTTT
CSASGREGTPLHF
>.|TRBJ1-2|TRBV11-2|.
TGTGCCAGCAGCTATATTCCCAGGGGACAAGGACATGGCTACACCTTC
CASSYIPRGQGHGYTF
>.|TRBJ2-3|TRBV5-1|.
TGCGCCAGCAGTAGGACAGACCTCTTGGGCACAGATACGCAGTATTTT
CASSRTDLLGTDTQYF
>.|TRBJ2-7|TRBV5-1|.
TGCGCCAGCAGCCCACACGATCCCTTCTACGAGCAGTACTTC
CASSPHDPFYEQYF
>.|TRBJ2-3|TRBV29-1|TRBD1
TGCAGCGTAAGGGGGCCAAGGAGTGAGAGCACAGATACGCAGTATTTT
CSVRGPRSESTDTQYF
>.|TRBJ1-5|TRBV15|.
TGTGCCACCAGCAGAGTGCCCTCGGGGAATCAGCCCCAGCATTTT
CATSRVPSGNQPQHF
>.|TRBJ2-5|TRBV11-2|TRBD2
TGTGCCAGCAGTCGAGTAGCGGGGGGGCTGGAGACCCAGTACTTC
CASSRVAGGLETQYF